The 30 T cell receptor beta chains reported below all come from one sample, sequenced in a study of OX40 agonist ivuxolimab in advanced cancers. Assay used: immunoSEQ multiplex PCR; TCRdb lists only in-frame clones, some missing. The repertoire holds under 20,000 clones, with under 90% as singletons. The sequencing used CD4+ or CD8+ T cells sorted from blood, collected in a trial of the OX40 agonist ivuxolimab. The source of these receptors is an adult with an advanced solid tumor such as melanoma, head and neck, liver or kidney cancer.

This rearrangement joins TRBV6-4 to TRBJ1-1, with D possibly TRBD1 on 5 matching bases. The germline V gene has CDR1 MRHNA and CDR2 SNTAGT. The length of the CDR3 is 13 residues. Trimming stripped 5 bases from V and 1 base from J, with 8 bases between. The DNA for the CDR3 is TGTGCCAGCAGTAGAACAGGGAACACTGAAGCTTTCTTT. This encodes CASSRTGNTEAFF.

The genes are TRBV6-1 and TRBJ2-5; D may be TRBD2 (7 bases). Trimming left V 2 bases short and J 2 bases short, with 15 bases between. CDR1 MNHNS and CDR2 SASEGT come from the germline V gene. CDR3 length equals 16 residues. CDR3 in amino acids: CASSERGGARQETQYF. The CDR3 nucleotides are TGTGCCAGCAGTGAAAGAGGGGGGGCGCGTCAAGAGACCCAGTACTTC.

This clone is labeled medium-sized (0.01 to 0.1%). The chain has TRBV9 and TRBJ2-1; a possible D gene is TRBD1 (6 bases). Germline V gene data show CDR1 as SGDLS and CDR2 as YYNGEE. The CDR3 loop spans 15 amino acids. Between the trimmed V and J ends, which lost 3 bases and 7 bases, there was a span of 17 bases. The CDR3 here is CASSELQGLGNEQFF. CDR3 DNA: TGTGCCAGCAGCGAATTACAGGGCTTGGGAAATGAGCAGTTCTTC. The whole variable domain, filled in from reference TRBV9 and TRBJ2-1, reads DSGVTQTPKHLITATGQRVTLRCSPRSGDLSVYWYQQSLDQGLQFLIQYYNGEERAKGNILERFSAQQFPDLHSELNLSSLELGDSALYFCASSELQGLGNEQFFGPGTRLTVL.

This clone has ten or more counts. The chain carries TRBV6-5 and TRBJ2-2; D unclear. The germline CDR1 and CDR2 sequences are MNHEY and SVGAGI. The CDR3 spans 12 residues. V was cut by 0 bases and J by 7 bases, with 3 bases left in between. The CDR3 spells CASSYSGGELFF. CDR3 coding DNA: TGTGCCAGCAGTTACTCTGGCGGGGAGCTGTTTTTT.

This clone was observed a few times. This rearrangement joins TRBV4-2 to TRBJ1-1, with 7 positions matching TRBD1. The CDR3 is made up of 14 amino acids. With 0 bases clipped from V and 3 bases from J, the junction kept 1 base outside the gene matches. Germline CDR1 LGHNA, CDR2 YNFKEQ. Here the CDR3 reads CASSQDTGDTEAFF. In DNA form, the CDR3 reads TGTGCCAGCAGCCAAGACACAGGGGACACTGAAGCTTTCTTT.

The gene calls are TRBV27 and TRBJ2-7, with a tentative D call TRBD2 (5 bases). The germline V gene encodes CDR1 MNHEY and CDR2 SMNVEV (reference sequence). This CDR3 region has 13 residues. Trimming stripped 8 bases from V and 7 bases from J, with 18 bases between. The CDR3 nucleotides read TGTGCCAGCCTGTCAAGGAGGTCCGGTGAGCAGTACTTC. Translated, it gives CASLSRRSGEQYF.

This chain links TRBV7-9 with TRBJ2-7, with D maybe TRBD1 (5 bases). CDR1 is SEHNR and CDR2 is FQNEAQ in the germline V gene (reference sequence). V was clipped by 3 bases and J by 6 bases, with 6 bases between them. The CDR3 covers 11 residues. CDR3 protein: CASSFGAEQYF. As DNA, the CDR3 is TGTGCCAGCAGCTTTGGGGCCGAGCAGTACTTC. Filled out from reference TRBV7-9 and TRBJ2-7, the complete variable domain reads DTGVSQNPRHKITKRGQNVTFRCDPISEHNRLYWYRQTLGQGPEFLTYFQNEAQLEKSRLLSDRFSAERPKGSFSTLEIQRTEQGDSAMYLCASSFGAEQYFGPGTRLTVT.

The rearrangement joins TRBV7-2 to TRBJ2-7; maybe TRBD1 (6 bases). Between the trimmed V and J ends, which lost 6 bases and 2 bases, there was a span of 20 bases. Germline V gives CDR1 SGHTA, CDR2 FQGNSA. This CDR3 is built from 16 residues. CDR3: CASSSGWDTRAYEQYF. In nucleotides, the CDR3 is TGTGCCAGCAGTTCCGGTTGGGACACGAGAGCCTACGAGCAGTACTTC.

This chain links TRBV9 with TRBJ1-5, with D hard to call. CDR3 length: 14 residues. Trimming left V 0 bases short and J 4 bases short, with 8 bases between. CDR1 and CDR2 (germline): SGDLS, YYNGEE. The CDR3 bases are TGTGCCAGCAGCGTAGGAACGAGTAATCAGCCCCAGCATTTT. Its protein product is CASSVGTSNQPQHF.

CDR3 bases: TGTGCCAGCAGCCGCCTCGCGGGAAACACCATATATTTT. Translation gives CASSRLAGNTIYF. This chain connects TRBV14 to TRBJ1-3; no firm D call. The CDR3 length is 13 residues. The ends were cut back, 4 bases at V and 4 bases at J, with 8 bases in the middle. The germline V gene encodes CDR1 SGHDN and CDR2 FVKESK.

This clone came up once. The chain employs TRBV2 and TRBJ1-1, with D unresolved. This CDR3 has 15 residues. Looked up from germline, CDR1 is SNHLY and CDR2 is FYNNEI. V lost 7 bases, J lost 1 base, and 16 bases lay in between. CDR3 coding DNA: TGTGCCAGCATTATCCCGGGAGTTCGGAACACTGAAGCTTTCTTT. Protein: CASIIPGVRNTEAFF.

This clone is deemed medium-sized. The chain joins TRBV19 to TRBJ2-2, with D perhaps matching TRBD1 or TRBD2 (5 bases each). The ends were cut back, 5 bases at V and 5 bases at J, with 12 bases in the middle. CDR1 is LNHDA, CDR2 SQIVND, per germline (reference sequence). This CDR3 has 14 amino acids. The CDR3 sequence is CASSGLRETGELFF. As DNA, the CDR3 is TGTGCCAGTAGTGGACTCAGGGAAACCGGGGAGCTGTTTTTT.

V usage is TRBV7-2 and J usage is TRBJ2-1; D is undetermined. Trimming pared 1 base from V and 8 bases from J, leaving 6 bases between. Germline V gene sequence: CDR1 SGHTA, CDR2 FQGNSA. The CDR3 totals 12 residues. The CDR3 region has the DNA TGTGCCAGCAGCTTAGTGCCCCATGAGCAGTTCTTC. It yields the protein CASSLVPHEQFF.

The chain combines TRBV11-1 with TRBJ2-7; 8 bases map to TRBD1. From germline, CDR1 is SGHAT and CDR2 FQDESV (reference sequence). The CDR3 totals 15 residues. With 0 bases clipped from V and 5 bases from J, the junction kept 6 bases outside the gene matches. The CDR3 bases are TGTGCCAGCAGCTTAGCCCGGACAGGGACCCACGAGCAGTACTTC. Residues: CASSLARTGTHEQYF.

This CDR3 is CASSLRTGPYNEQFF. The CDR3, as DNA: TGTGCCAGCAGTTTGCGGACAGGCCCTTACAATGAGCAGTTCTTC. V gene TRBV28 combines with J gene TRBJ2-1; 7 bases fit TRBD1. This CDR3 is 15 amino acids long. With 3 bases clipped from V and 4 bases from J, the junction kept 6 bases outside the gene matches. CDR1 MDHEN and CDR2 SYDVKM come from the germline V gene.

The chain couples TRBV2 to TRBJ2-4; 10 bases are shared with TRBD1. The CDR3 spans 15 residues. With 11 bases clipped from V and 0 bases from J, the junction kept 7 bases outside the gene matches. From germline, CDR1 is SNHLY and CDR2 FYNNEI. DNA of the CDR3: TGTGCCGTACGGACAGGGGGGCTAGCCAAAAACATTCAGTACTTC. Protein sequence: CAVRTGGLAKNIQYF.

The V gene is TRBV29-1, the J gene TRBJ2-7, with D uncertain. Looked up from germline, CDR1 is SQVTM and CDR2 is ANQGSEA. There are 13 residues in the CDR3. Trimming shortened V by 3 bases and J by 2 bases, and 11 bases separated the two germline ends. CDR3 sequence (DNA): TGCAGCGTTGAGATGGGGATCCCCTACGAGCAGTACTTC. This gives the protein CSVEMGIPYEQYF.

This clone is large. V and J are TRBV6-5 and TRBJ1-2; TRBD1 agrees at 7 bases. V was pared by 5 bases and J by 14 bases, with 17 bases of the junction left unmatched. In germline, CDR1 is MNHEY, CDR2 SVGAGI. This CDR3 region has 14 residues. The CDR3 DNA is TGTGCCAGCAGTGCCCTTACGTGGGAAGGACAGGTGACCTTC. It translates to CASSALTWEGQVTF.

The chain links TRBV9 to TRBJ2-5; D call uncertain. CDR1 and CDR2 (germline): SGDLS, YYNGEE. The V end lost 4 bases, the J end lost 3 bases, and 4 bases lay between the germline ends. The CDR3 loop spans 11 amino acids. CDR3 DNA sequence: TGTGCCAGCAGCAACGAAGAGACCCAGTACTTC. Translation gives CASSNEETQYF.

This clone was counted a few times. This chain's CDR3 is CASSDTSGTDTQYF. The CDR3 region has the DNA TGTGCCAGCAGTGACACTAGCGGCACAGATACGCAGTATTTT. This chain connects TRBV6-4 to TRBJ2-3; 7 bases fit TRBD2. The junction had 0 bases not matched to a gene; V was cut back by 2 bases and J by 1 base. Germline loops: CDR1 MRHNA, CDR2 SNTAGT. The CDR3 is made up of 14 amino acids.

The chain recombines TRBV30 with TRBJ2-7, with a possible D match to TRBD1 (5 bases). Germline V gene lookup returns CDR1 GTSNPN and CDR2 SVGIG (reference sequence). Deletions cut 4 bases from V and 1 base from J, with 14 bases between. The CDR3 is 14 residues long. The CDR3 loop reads CAWKPQGFSYEQYF. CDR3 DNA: TGTGCCTGGAAGCCCCAGGGATTTTCCTACGAGCAGTACTTC.

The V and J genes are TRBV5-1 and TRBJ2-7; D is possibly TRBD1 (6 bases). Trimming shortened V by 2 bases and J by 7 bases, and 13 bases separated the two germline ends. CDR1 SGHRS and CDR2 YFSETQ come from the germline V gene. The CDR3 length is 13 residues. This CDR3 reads CASSLTGNQEQYF. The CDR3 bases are TGCGCCAGCAGCTTAACAGGGAATCAAGAGCAGTACTTC.

CDR3 nucleotide sequence: TGTGCCAGTTCCGGGACAGGGGGCGCGAGCGGGAGGACAATCGAGCAGTACTTC. Encoded protein: CASSGTGGASGRTIEQYF. The chain combines TRBV21-1 with TRBJ2-7; TRBD2 reflects the table's D call only, with no check against the DNA. TRBV21-1 is a listed pseudogene. The CDR3 contains 18 residues.

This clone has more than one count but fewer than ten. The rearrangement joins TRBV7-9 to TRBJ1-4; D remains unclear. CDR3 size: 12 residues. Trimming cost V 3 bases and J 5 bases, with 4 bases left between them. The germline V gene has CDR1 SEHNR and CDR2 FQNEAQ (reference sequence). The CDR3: CASSLENEKLFF. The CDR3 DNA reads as TGTGCCAGCAGCTTGGAAAATGAAAAACTGTTTTTT.

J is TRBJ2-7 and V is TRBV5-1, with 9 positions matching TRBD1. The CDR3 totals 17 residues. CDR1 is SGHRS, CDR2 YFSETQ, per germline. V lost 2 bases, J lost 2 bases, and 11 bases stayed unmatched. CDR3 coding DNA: TGCGCCAGCAGCTTAGGGTCCGACAGGGGGAAAGCCTACGAGCAGTACTTC. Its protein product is CASSLGSDRGKAYEQYF. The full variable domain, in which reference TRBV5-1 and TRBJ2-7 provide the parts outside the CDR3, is KAGVTQTPRYLIKTRGQQVTLSCSPISGHRSVSWYQQTPGQGLQFLFEYFSETQRNKGNFPGRFSGRQFSNSRSEMNVSTLELGDSALYLCASSLGSDRGKAYEQYFGPGTRLTVT.

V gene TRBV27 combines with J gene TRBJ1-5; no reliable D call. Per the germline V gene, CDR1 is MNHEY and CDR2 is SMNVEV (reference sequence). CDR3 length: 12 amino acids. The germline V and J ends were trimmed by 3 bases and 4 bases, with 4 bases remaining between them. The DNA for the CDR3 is TGTGCCAGCAGTTTCCAGAATCAGCCCCAGCATTTT. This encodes CASSFQNQPQHF.

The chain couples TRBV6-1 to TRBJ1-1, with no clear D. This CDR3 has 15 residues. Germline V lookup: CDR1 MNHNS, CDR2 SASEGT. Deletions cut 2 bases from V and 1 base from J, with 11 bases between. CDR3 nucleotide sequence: TGTGCCAGCAGTGAATATATGGGCCCGAACACTGAAGCTTTCTTT. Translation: CASSEYMGPNTEAFF.

CDR3 nucleotides: TGTGCCAGCAGTGAAGAGTCCAATTCTAACTATGGCTACACCTTC. This codes for CASSEESNSNYGYTF. The chain couples TRBV2 to TRBJ1-2; D remains ambiguous. Germline assignment: CDR1 SNHLY and CDR2 FYNNEI. The CDR3 spans 15 residues. Trimming removed 1 base from V and 0 bases from J, with 9 bases in between.

CDR3 sequence (DNA): TGCAGCGTAAATACAGGGGATGGAAACACCATATATTTT. It is translated as CSVNTGDGNTIYF. J is TRBJ1-3 and V is TRBV29-1, with 7 bases matching TRBD1. Germline assignment: CDR1 SQVTM and CDR2 ANQGSEA. Trimming removed 6 bases from V and 3 bases from J; junction bases left unmatched: 5. The CDR3 length is 13 residues.

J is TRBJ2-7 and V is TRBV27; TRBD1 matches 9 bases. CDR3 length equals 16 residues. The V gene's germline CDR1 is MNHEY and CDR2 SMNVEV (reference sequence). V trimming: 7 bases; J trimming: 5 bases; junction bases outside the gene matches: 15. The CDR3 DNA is TGTGCCAGCACTTTCCTGCCCGGGACAGGGACCGACGAGCAGTACTTC. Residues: CASTFLPGTGTDEQYF.